Following are 5 T cell receptor beta chains from one sample sequenced in a study of CD8+ T cells in alopecia areata. RNA, once extracted, was reverse transcribed into cDNA for use as the sequencing template. The data were produced by immunoSEQ multiplex PCR, yet TCRdb's version contains in-frame clones alone and is incomplete. The sample consists of approximately 180,000 clones, over 50% of them appearing once. Here the sequenced sample was CD4+ T cells sorted from blood, taken at week 0. These receptor sequences come from a human donor with alopecia areata.

V usage is TRBV20-1 and J usage is TRBJ1-3; possible D gene TRBD1, 5 bases. The germline gives CDR1 DFQATT, CDR2 SNEGSKA (reference sequence). This CDR3 is 11 amino acids long. Trimming left V 0 bases short and J 16 bases short, with 13 bases between. CDR3 residues: CSAREAGPAYF. The CDR3 DNA reads as TGCAGTGCTAGAGAGGCGGGGCCGGCGTATTTT.

The rearrangement links TRBV30 to TRBJ2-7, with 7 bases matching TRBD2. J was trimmed by 3 bases and V by 3 bases; bases with no gene match: 8. The CDR3 totals 14 residues. Germline-derived CDR1 and CDR2 are GTSNPN and SVGIG (reference sequence). CDR3 nucleotide sequence: TGTGCCTGGAGGACCGGGGGGAGTCGCTACGAGCAGTACTTC. As protein: CAWRTGGSRYEQYF.

The chain has TRBV29-1 and TRBJ2-3; D perhaps matches TRBD2 (7 bases). In germline, CDR1 is SQVTM, CDR2 ANQGSEA. Trimming pared 4 bases from V and 5 bases from J, leaving 16 bases between. The CDR3 has 14 amino acids. CDR3 nucleotide sequence: TGCAGCGTTGTGGGACTAAGAGGGGGAGATACGCAGTATTTT. This gives the protein CSVVGLRGGDTQYF.

J is TRBJ1-2 and V is TRBV30; D might be TRBD1 (5 bases). Germline V lookup: CDR1 GTSNPN, CDR2 SVGIG (reference sequence). V was shortened by 4 bases and J by 4 bases, with 13 bases between the two germline ends. The CDR3 contains 13 residues. The CDR3 sequence: CAWKGAGGYGYTF. The CDR3 bases are TGTGCCTGGAAAGGGGCAGGTGGCTATGGCTACACCTTC.

The genes are TRBV5-1 and TRBJ2-7; 10 positions match TRBD2. CDR1 SGHRS and CDR2 YFSETQ come from the germline V gene. CDR3 size: 16 residues. Unmatched junction bases numbered 7, after V lost 2 bases and J lost 2 bases. The CDR3 DNA follows: TGCGCCAGCAGCTTTAGTAGCGGGGGGACTACCTACGAGCAGTACTTC. Protein: CASSFSSGGTTYEQYF.